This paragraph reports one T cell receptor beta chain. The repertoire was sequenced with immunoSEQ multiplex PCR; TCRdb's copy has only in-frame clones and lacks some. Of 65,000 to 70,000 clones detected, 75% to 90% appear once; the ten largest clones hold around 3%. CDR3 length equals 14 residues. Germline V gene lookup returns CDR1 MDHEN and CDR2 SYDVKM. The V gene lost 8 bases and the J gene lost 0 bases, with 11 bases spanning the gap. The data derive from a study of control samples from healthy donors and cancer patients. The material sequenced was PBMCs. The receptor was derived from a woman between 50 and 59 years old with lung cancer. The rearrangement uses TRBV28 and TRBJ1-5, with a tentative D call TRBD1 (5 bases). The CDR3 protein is CASGTGLSNQPQHF. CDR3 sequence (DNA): TGTGCCAGCGGTACGGGACTTAGCAATCAGCCCCAGCATTTT.